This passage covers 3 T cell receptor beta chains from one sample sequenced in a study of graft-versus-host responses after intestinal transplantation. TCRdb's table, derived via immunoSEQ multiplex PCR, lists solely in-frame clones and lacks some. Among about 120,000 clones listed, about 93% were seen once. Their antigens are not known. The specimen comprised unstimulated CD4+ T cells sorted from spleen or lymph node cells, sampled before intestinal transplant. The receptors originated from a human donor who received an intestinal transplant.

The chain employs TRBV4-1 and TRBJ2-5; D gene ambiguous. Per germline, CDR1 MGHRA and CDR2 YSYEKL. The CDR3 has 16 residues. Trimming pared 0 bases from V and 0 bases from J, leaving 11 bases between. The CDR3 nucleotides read TGCGCCAGCAGCCAAGAGTACCGGACGCACCAAGAGACCCAGTACTTC. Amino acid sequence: CASSQEYRTHQETQYF.

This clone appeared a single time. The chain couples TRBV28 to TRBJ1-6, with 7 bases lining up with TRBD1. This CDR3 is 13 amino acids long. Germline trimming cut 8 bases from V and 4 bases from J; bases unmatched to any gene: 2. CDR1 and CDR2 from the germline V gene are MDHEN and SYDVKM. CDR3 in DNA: TGTGCCAGCTGGACAGGTTATAATTCACCCCTCCACTTT. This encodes CASWTGYNSPLHF.

The CDR3 protein is CASSLDAGSSYNEQFF. The CDR3 DNA reads TGTGCCAGCAGCTTGGATGCGGGAAGCTCCTACAATGAGCAGTTCTTC. The chain combines TRBV5-4 with TRBJ2-1; D may be TRBD2 (6 bases). CDR3 length: 16 amino acids. Trimming took off 0 bases at V and 0 bases at J, with 10 bases between the two ends. In germline, CDR1 is SGHNT, CDR2 YYREEE (reference sequence).